This T cell receptor beta chain was identified in a study of CD4 T cells in relation to SARS-CoV-2 and coronaviruses (dated by TCRdb to 2020 to 2023). About the investigation overall: In the ViraFEST assay, PBMCs were cultured with antigen for less than 11 days, after which TCR beta CDR3s were sequenced to identify clonal expansions specific to the antigen. The negative reference condition was either a culture with an HIV-1 Nef peptide pool or a culture with no peptide. HLA restriction was mapped for shared crossreactive spike epitopes using patient-derived lymphoblastoid cell lines. The study assessed, at the TCR clonotype level, memory CD4+ T cell crossreactivity between SARS-CoV-2 and common cold coronavirus spike proteins. Samples from a few pre-COVID donors and the naive versus memory experiments were sequenced with the Adaptive Biotechnologies TCR-sequencing kit; other data were Illumina-based. For other donors in the study, expansion assays were sequenced with a different, Illumina-based TCR-beta assay. The full study reports these points: Because no donor provided both pre-pandemic and post-infection samples, tracing the source of pre-existing responses was limited. The study was constrained by small numbers of patients and of tested TCRs. Compared with monoreactive clones, crossreactive clones had significantly weaker SARS-CoV-2-driven expansion, a result consistent with antigenic imprinting. Roughly 64% of donors had memory CD4+ clonotypes that crossrecognized SARS-CoV-2 and at least one common cold coronavirus spike. Crossreactivity analysis centred on spike protein, so crossreactivity against other viral proteins was not assessed.

Spanning cysteine to phenylalanine, the CDR3 consists of 21 amino acids. The retained sequence is limited to the CDR3, 63 bases, with the frame set at the first base. CDR1 and CDR2 (SGDLS, YYNGEE) derive from the germline V gene. V is pruned by 3 bases and J by 8 bases, leaving 25 bases of the junction without a gene match. The library was produced with the immunoSEQ multiplex PCR assay. The source study handled its data this way. During preprocessing, nonproductive sequences were discarded, as were any CDR3s that did not begin with C, did not end with F or W, or were shorter than 7 amino acids. The MANAFEST web app identified antigen-specific clonotypes based on expansion compared with the reference and other culture wells. A clone was considered positive if the clone showed significant expansion compared with the reference culture in 2 of 3 replicate wells at an FDR below 0.05. A further requirement for positive clones was significant expansion compared with all other tandem wells, along with an odds ratio above 5. CDR3 homology was quantified as pairwise Levenshtein distance, calculated with the stringdist R package after three terminal residues were trimmed from each end. TCRdb provides this immuneACCESS table in a form limited to in-frame rearrangements. Some clones are lacking; in checked studies, under half of them reflect an unresolved V gene, and why the rest are absent is not known. That table supplies the V and J calls and clone size; D and trimming were determined from the DNA. This sample comprises about 17,000 clones, around 80% of them detected only once. Jointly, the top ten make up about a tenth of the sample.

CD4+ T cells from unexposed donors were collected before the COVID-19 pandemic (2011-2018). After approximately 11 days of culture, CD4+ T cells were isolated with the EasySep CD4+ T cell isolation kit. As far as cell numbers permitted, CD4+ T cells from unexposed donors were tested for reactivity against SARS-CoV-2 S and N as well as four spike pools from common cold coronaviruses. Each well held 1.5 million to 2.5 million PBMCs cultured in IMDM containing roughly 5% human AB serum and roughly 9.3 IU/ml IL-2. Half of the culture medium was replaced with fresh IL-2-containing medium on days 3 and 7. In general, every peptide culture condition was set up in three replicate wells. The leukapheresis product used for the unexposed donors was purchased from a commercial source. Ficoll-Paque PLUS gradient centrifugation was used to isolate PBMCs from leukapheresis product or whole blood. PBMCs were either used fresh in the expansion assay or cryopreserved at -140 degrees C. The QIAamp Micro DNA Kit was used to extract genomic DNA from the CD4+ T cells.

Concerning this clone itself: The clone's antigen remains unknown. Base-call qualities are not available, and no considerably larger clone is one nucleotide away.

This TCR derives from a human donor in good health. The chain is encoded by TRBV9 joined to TRBJ2-1; TRBD2 matches 11 bases in the middle. Sequencing used CD4+ T cells from PBMCs, cultured in vitro. The CDR3 region: CASSAFYPPGTSGTKGYEQFF. The nucleotides read TGTGCCAGCAGCGCCTTTTACCCTCCCGGGACTAGCGGAACCAAAGGTTATGAGCAGTTCTTC.